These 24 T cell receptor beta chains came from one sample sequenced in a study of a mutant IDH1 vaccine in newly diagnosed glioma (dated by TCRdb to 2020 to 2022). Receptors were amplified or captured by the immunoSEQ multiplex PCR assay. TCRdb limited this immuneACCESS table to in-frame rearrangements with V and J called. A share of clones is missing; checked studies link under half to unresolved V genes, and the rest is unexplained. For this sample there are under 35,000 clones; about four fifths appear just once. In total, the top ten clones hold about 20% of the sample. The time point tag for this specimen amounts to: baseline, week 1 (first vaccination visit). Sample treatment or condition, as interpreted from the label and publication: pre-vaccination baseline after standard-of-care therapy. The source material was PBMCs, sampled from a glioma patient treated with radiotherapy, temozolomide or both. Every receptor here comes from a young man with glioma.

The chain links TRBV4-1 to TRBJ1-5, with 9 bases lining up with TRBD1. This CDR3 comprises 15 residues. Germline CDR1 and CDR2: MGHRA and YSYEKL. V trimming: 5 bases; J trimming: 6 bases; junction bases outside the gene matches: 8. The CDR3 coding sequence is TGCGCCAGCAGCTACACAGGGGGCGATTTTCAGCCCCAGCATTTT. Translation gives CASSYTGGDFQPQHF.

The CDR3 sequence: CASSLAGRNTEAFF. The CDR3 DNA follows: TGTGCCAGCAGCTTGGCAGGGCGGAACACTGAAGCTTTCTTT. The chain uses TRBV5-8 and TRBJ1-1, with D tentatively TRBD1 (5 bases). Trimming removed 0 bases at V and 1 base at J, with 7 bases between. In germline, CDR1 is SGHTS, CDR2 YDEGEE. CDR3 length equals 14 residues.

CDR3 in DNA: TGTGCCAGCAGCTTAGGAGGGGTGGGCTATGGCTACACCTTC. Translating it yields CASSLGGVGYGYTF. The rearrangement links TRBV5-6 to TRBJ1-2, with a tentative D call TRBD1 (5 bases). V was cut by 2 bases and J by 4 bases, with 12 bases left in between. CDR1 and CDR2 from the germline V gene are SGHDT and YYEEEE. This CDR3 is built from 14 residues. The whole variable domain, filled in from reference TRBV5-6 and TRBJ1-2, reads DAGVTQSPTHLIKTRGQQVTLRCSPKSGHDTVSWYQQALGQGPQFIFQYYEEEERQRGNFPDRFSGHQFPNYSSELNVNALLLGDSALYLCASSLGGVGYGYTFGSGTRLTVV.

The V gene is TRBV7-6, the J gene TRBJ2-5, with D uncertain. Looked up from germline, CDR1 is SGHVS and CDR2 is FNYEAQ. Trimming shortened V by 0 bases and J by 3 bases, and 5 bases separated the two germline ends. The CDR3 covers 13 residues. CDR3 DNA sequence: TGTGCCAGCAGCTTAGCCACCAAAGAGACCCAGTACTTC. Its protein product is CASSLATKETQYF. The full variable domain, in which reference TRBV7-6 and TRBJ2-5 provide the parts outside the CDR3, is GAGVSQSPRYKVTKRGQDVALRCDPISGHVSLYWYRQALGQGPEFLTYFNYEAQQDKSGLPNDRFSAERPEGSISTLTIQRTEQRDSAMYRCASSLATKETQYFGPGTRLLVL.

The chain carries TRBV2 and TRBJ2-3, with 10 bases matching TRBD2. This CDR3 has 14 amino acids. CDR1 is SNHLY and CDR2 is FYNNEI in the germline V gene. Trimming at V came to 9 bases and at J to 0 bases, leaving 3 bases not matched to a gene. DNA for the CDR3: TGTGCCAGGGAGACTAGCGGGAGCACAGATACGCAGTATTTT. Encoded protein: CARETSGSTDTQYF.

V is TRBV4-2 and J is TRBJ2-2; D possibly matches TRBD1 or TRBD2 (6 bases each). CDR1 is LGHNA and CDR2 is YNFKEQ in the germline V gene. The CDR3 runs to 16 residues. The V end lost 5 bases, the J end lost 0 bases, and 13 bases lay between the germline ends. Here the CDR3 reads CASSGSRGANTGELFF. Here the CDR3 DNA reads TGTGCCAGCAGCGGCTCGAGGGGGGCGAACACCGGGGAGCTGTTTTTT.

The chain is built from TRBV29-1 and TRBJ2-1; D may be TRBD1 (5 bases). This CDR3 region has 14 residues. With 6 bases removed from V and 1 base from J, the gap between germline ends came to 13 bases. CDR1 and CDR2 from the germline V gene are SQVTM and ANQGSEA. The CDR3 nucleotides are TGCAGCGTCCCACGGGCAGGGTCCTACAATGAGCAGTTCTTC. Its protein product is CSVPRAGSYNEQFF.

The chain has TRBV7-2 and TRBJ1-6, with a possible D match to TRBD1 (6 bases). CDR3 length: 13 amino acids. CDR1 is SGHTA, CDR2 FQGNSA, per germline. The V end was cut by 7 bases, the J end by 6 bases, with 10 bases between. CDR3 loop: CASTLGGNSPLHF. CDR3 DNA: TGTGCCAGCACCCTAGGGGGTAATTCACCCCTCCACTTT. The whole variable domain, filled in from reference TRBV7-2 and TRBJ1-6, reads GAGVSQSPSNKVTEKGKDVELRCDPISGHTALYWYRQSLGQGLEFLIYFQGNSAPDKSGLPSDRFSAERTGGSVSTLTIQRTQQEDSAVYLCASTLGGNSPLHFGNGTRLTVT.

J is TRBJ2-3 and V is TRBV5-5, with D hard to call. V dropped 0 bases and J dropped 1 base, with 12 bases sitting between them. CDR1 and CDR2 (germline): SGHKS, YYEKEE (reference sequence). There are 16 residues in the CDR3. The CDR3 sequence: CASSLGPGSGTDTQYF. CDR3 DNA sequence: TGTGCCAGCAGCTTGGGGCCAGGAAGCGGCACAGATACGCAGTATTTT.

The chain employs TRBV5-1 and TRBJ1-1; 8 bases agree with TRBD1. The CDR3 loop spans 18 amino acids. V lost 0 bases, J lost 4 bases, and 14 bases stayed unmatched. Germline CDR1 reads SGHRS; CDR2 reads YFSETQ. The CDR3 loop is CASSLATGTGGGGTEAFF. CDR3 nucleotides: TGCGCCAGCAGCTTGGCGACTGGGACAGGCGGCGGGGGCACTGAAGCTTTCTTT.

This chain links TRBV11-2 with TRBJ1-2, with D tentatively TRBD1 (5 bases). Trimming stripped 0 bases from V and 7 bases from J, with 9 bases between. There are 13 residues in the CDR3. Germline V gene sequence: CDR1 SGHAT, CDR2 FQNNGV. The CDR3 sequence: CASSLDGAFGYTF. For the CDR3, the DNA is TGTGCCAGCAGCTTAGACGGGGCCTTTGGCTACACCTTC.

The chain recombines TRBV29-1 with TRBJ2-7; no reliable D call. CDR1 is SQVTM and CDR2 is ANQGSEA in the germline V gene. The CDR3 totals 11 residues. The V end was cut by 7 bases, the J end by 5 bases, with 12 bases between. The CDR3 spells CSAALKHEQYF. DNA of the CDR3: TGCAGCGCTGCCCTTAAACACGAGCAGTACTTC.

The CDR3 spells CAWSRTSGNTGELFF. CDR3 nucleotide sequence: TGTGCCTGGAGTCGGACTAGCGGGAACACCGGGGAGCTGTTTTTT. This chain uses TRBV30 with TRBJ2-2, with 10 bases aligning to TRBD2. V trimming: 2 bases; J trimming: 1 base; junction bases outside the gene matches: 1. The CDR3 contains 15 residues. CDR1 and CDR2 (germline): GTSNPN, SVGIG (reference sequence).

The chain is built from TRBV5-1 and TRBJ2-7, with D perhaps TRBD1 or TRBD2 (5 bases each). Germline CDR1 SGHRS, CDR2 YFSETQ. The CDR3 is made up of 16 amino acids. The V end was cut by 0 bases, the J end by 0 bases, with 13 bases between. The CDR3 spells CASSLGVGASSYEQYF. The CDR3 nucleotides are TGCGCCAGCAGCTTGGGGGTCGGGGCCAGCTCCTACGAGCAGTACTTC. The full variable domain, its missing parts supplied by reference TRBV5-1 and TRBJ2-7, is KAGVTQTPRYLIKTRGQQVTLSCSPISGHRSVSWYQQTPGQGLQFLFEYFSETQRNKGNFPGRFSGRQFSNSRSEMNVSTLELGDSALYLCASSLGVGASSYEQYFGPGTRLTVT.

CDR3 DNA sequence: TGTGCCAGCAGTGAAAATGCGGTGAACACTGAAGCTTTCTTT. As protein: CASSENAVNTEAFF. The V gene is TRBV6-1, the J gene TRBJ1-1; D uncertain. The CDR3 extends over 14 amino acids. The V and J ends lost 2 bases and 0 bases respectively, with 7 bases between them. Germline V gives CDR1 MNHNS, CDR2 SASEGT.

The genes are TRBV5-6 and TRBJ2-5; 7 bases agree with TRBD1. There are 14 residues in the CDR3. Germline V gene sequence: CDR1 SGHDT, CDR2 YYEEEE. After removal of 1 base from V and 2 bases from J, the junction contained 2 bases not matched to a gene. For the CDR3, the DNA is TGTGCCAGCAGCTTGTTGGGACAGCAAGAGACCCAGTACTTC. Translating gives CASSLLGQQETQYF.

The gene calls are TRBV2 and TRBJ1-2; the match to TRBD1 covers 8 bases. Germline V CDR1 and CDR2: SNHLY, FYNNEI. V gave up 5 bases and J gave up 7 bases; unmatched junction bases: 6. This CDR3 is 13 amino acids long. CDR3 DNA: TGTGCCAGCAGTCTACAGGGGGGTGGTGGCTACACCTTC. Protein product: CASSLQGGGGYTF.

This chain connects TRBV7-6 to TRBJ2-1, with D maybe TRBD1 (6 bases). Per germline, CDR1 SGHVS and CDR2 FNYEAQ. V gave up 5 bases and J gave up 4 bases, with 6 bases separating them. The CDR3 consists of 12 residues. DNA of the CDR3: TGTGCCAGCAGCAGGGGGTACAATGAGCAGTTCTTC. Its protein is CASSRGYNEQFF.

The rearrangement links TRBV25-1 to TRBJ2-2; D gene ambiguous. Germline assignment: CDR1 MGHDK and CDR2 SYGVNS. There are 13 residues in the CDR3. V lost 1 base to trimming and J lost 3 bases, with 3 bases between them. The CDR3 is CASSELDTGELFF. The CDR3 nucleotides are TGTGCCAGCAGTGAATTAGACACCGGGGAGCTGTTTTTT.

This chain uses TRBV5-1 with TRBJ1-2, with a tentative D call TRBD1 (6 bases). The CDR3 spans 14 residues. Deletions cut 0 bases from V and 5 bases from J, with 11 bases between. Germline-derived CDR1 and CDR2 are SGHRS and YFSETQ. This chain's CDR3 is CASSLEQGRYGYTF. DNA of the CDR3: TGCGCCAGCAGCTTGGAACAGGGACGTTATGGCTACACCTTC.

J is TRBJ2-2 and V is TRBV10-1; the D is unclear. CDR1 WNHNN and CDR2 SYGVQD come from the germline V gene (reference sequence). Trimming cost V 4 bases and J 5 bases, with 8 bases left between them. The CDR3 is made up of 13 amino acids. The CDR3 DNA is TGCGCCAGCAGTGTAGTGCGGACCGGGGAGCTGTTTTTT. It encodes CASSVVRTGELFF.

This chain links TRBV6-1 with TRBJ1-5, with 9 bases lining up with TRBD1. The trim removed 7 bases at V and 0 bases at J, leaving 4 bases unmatched. The CDR3 runs 15 residues. Per the germline V gene, CDR1 is MNHNS and CDR2 is SASEGT. For the CDR3, the DNA is TGTGCCAGCAAGAAACAGGGGGCTAGCAATCAGCCCCAGCATTTT. Protein sequence: CASKKQGASNQPQHF.

This chain uses TRBV6-5 with TRBJ2-1, with no clear D. Germline V gives CDR1 MNHEY, CDR2 SVGAGI. The CDR3 length is 13 residues. The germline V and J ends were trimmed by 2 bases and 5 bases, with 7 bases remaining between them. The CDR3 is CASSYDGNNEQFF. The DNA of the CDR3 is TGTGCCAGCAGTTACGACGGAAACAATGAGCAGTTCTTC.

The V gene is TRBV25-1, the J gene TRBJ1-1; D possibly corresponds to TRBD1 (6 bases). Germline CDR1 reads MGHDK; CDR2 reads SYGVNS. With 3 bases removed from V and 1 base from J, the gap between germline ends came to 18 bases. This CDR3 spans 17 amino acids. The CDR3 region is CASSDGRTASSNTEAFF. CDR3 in DNA: TGTGCCAGCAGTGATGGTAGGACAGCCAGCTCGAACACTGAAGCTTTCTTT.